These 15 T cell receptor beta chains originate from one sample sequenced in a study of beta chain features in type 1 diabetes. Study observations and caveats: All four CD4+ subsets from Type 1 diabetes patients carried moderately but significantly shorter TCRB CDR3s.

Expressed TCRB transcripts were sequenced after all isolated RNA was converted to cDNA. Produced via immunoSEQ multiplex PCR; TCRdb's table is partial and in-frame only. The sample holds around 280,000 clones, about 15% seen once. No antigen has been assigned to these receptors. Sequencing was done on a sample of naive CD4+ T cells from blood. The receptors derive from a man younger than 30 with type 1 diabetes.

The CDR3 loop reads CASSGDRVGQYF. Written as DNA, the CDR3 is TGTGCCAGCAGTGGGGACAGGGTGGGGCAGTACTTC. The chain combines TRBV6-5 with TRBJ2-7; 9 bases are shared with TRBD1. Trimming cost V 5 bases and J 9 bases; bases outside gene matches: 5. This CDR3 contains 12 residues. The germline CDR1 and CDR2 sequences are MNHEY and SVGAGI.

The rearrangement uses TRBV4-3 and TRBJ2-3; TRBD2 aligns across 7 bases. CDR1 is LGHNA, CDR2 YSLEER, per germline. There are 20 residues in the CDR3. With 4 bases clipped from V and 0 bases from J, the junction kept 19 bases outside the gene matches. The CDR3 protein is CASSLRRGTRLTPSTDTQYF. CDR3 coding DNA: TGCGCCAGCAGCCTTCGGCGGGGGACGAGACTAACCCCTAGCACAGATACGCAGTATTTT.

The chain combines TRBV19 with TRBJ1-1; TRBD1 matches 7 bases. CDR1 LNHDA and CDR2 SQIVND come from the germline V gene (reference sequence). This CDR3 region has 13 residues. Losses at the gene ends were 4 bases for V and 4 bases for J; bases not matched to a gene: 3. The CDR3 DNA is TGTGCCAGTAGTACGACAGGGAGCACTGAAGCTTTCTTT. Translating gives CASSTTGSTEAFF.

This clone was observed a few times. V usage is TRBV5-4 and J usage is TRBJ2-2; a possible D gene is TRBD1 (5 bases). CDR3 length: 14 residues. The germline V gene has CDR1 SGHNT and CDR2 YYREEE (reference sequence). With 0 bases removed from V and 5 bases from J, the gap between germline ends came to 8 bases. The CDR3 region is CASSLVGATGELFF. The DNA for the CDR3 is TGTGCCAGCAGCTTGGTAGGGGCGACCGGGGAGCTGTTTTTT.

This clone has a handful of counts. V usage is TRBV30 and J usage is TRBJ2-1, with 9 nucleotides matching TRBD1. The CDR3 is 14 residues long. V lost 6 bases, J lost 5 bases, and 8 bases stayed unmatched. Germline V lookup: CDR1 GTSNPN, CDR2 SVGIG (reference sequence). The CDR3 DNA sequence: TGTGCCTGTGCTGGGACAGGGTACCACAATGAGCAGTTCTTC. It specifies CACAGTGYHNEQFF.

The chain is built from TRBV5-1 and TRBJ2-3; D uncertain. The CDR3 sequence is 17 residues long. Germline CDR1 and CDR2: SGHRS and YFSETQ. Trimming removed 3 bases from V and 8 bases from J, with 25 bases in between. Written as DNA, the CDR3 is TGCGCCAGCAGCTCAAGTGTCGCGCCAGGTGTAGTGGGTACGCAGTATTTT. This codes for CASSSSVAPGVVGTQYF.

V and J are TRBV7-9 and TRBJ1-3, with 7 bases aligning to TRBD1. CDR3 size: 15 residues. The V and J ends lost 5 bases and 0 bases, in that order; junction bases with no gene match: 4. The germline gives CDR1 SEHNR, CDR2 FQNEAQ (reference sequence). For the CDR3, the DNA is TGTGCCAGCAGCCGCAGGGGGACCTCTGGAAACACCATATATTTT. Its protein is CASSRRGTSGNTIYF.

As regards this clone: At the DNA level, this CDR3 is encoded by other sequences in the same sample as well. The chain links TRBV5-4 to TRBJ1-6; TRBD1 aligns across 8 bases. Germline loops: CDR1 SGHNT, CDR2 YYREEE (reference sequence). Germline trimming cut 0 bases from V and 7 bases from J; bases unmatched to any gene: 0. This CDR3 comprises 14 residues. CDR3 in amino acids: CASSLDRGNSPLHF. In DNA, the CDR3 is TGTGCCAGCAGCTTGGACAGGGGGAATTCACCCCTCCACTTT. Full variable domain (outside the CDR3, taken from reference TRBV5-4 and TRBJ1-6): ETGVTQSPTHLIKTRGQQVTLRCSSQSGHNTVSWYQQALGQGPQFIFQYYREEENGRGNFPPRFSGLQFPNYSSELNVNALELDDSALYLCASSLDRGNSPLHFGNGTRLTVT.

There are a few counts of this clone. The chain links TRBV30 to TRBJ1-2; 8 bases align to TRBD1. The CDR3 contains 13 residues. J was trimmed by 3 bases and V by 4 bases; bases with no gene match: 4. Germline loops: CDR1 GTSNPN, CDR2 SVGIG (reference sequence). The CDR3 DNA reads as TGTGCCTGGAAGCAGGGGGCGGACTATGGCTACACCTTC. Translated, it gives CAWKQGADYGYTF.

The rearrangement links TRBV28 to TRBJ2-7, with D possibly matching TRBD1 (5 bases). This CDR3 comprises 15 residues. The germline V and J ends were trimmed by 6 bases and 2 bases, with 17 bases remaining between them. Germline loops: CDR1 MDHEN, CDR2 SYDVKM. The CDR3 is CASSQRGPVAYEQYF. In nucleotides, the CDR3 is TGTGCCAGCAGCCAAAGGGGCCCGGTGGCCTACGAGCAGTACTTC.

The genes are TRBV5-1 and TRBJ2-5, with 10 nucleotides matching TRBD1. CDR3 length: 16 residues. V was clipped by 4 bases and J by 4 bases; unmatched bases: 10. The germline CDR1 and CDR2 sequences are SGHRS and YFSETQ. This CDR3 is CASSPRGQGVRETQYF. The CDR3 region has the DNA TGCGCCAGCAGCCCAAGAGGACAGGGGGTGCGAGAGACCCAGTACTTC.

This clone was picked up a small number of times. The gene calls are TRBV30 and TRBJ1-5, with no clear D. Germline-derived CDR1 and CDR2 are GTSNPN and SVGIG (reference sequence). The CDR3 totals 13 residues. V lost 1 base, J lost 7 bases, and 11 bases lay in between. CDR3 sequence: CAWSDSGRQPQHF. Written as DNA, the CDR3 is TGTGCCTGGAGTGACAGCGGACGGCAGCCCCAGCATTTT.

The CDR3 coding sequence is TGTGCCAGCAGTTCACGACTAGCGGGGGGATCAGAGACCCAGTACTTC. Protein sequence: CASSSRLAGGSETQYF. The chain has TRBV6-6 and TRBJ2-5; 13 nucleotides align to TRBD2. The CDR3 contains 16 residues. Germline values: CDR1 MNHNY, CDR2 SVGAGI (reference sequence). V shed 4 bases and J 4 bases; nucleotides not matched to a gene: 6.

The V and J genes are TRBV28 and TRBJ1-2; D not resolved. The CDR3 covers 12 residues. Trimming shortened V by 3 bases and J by 5 bases, and 7 bases separated the two germline ends. Looked up from germline, CDR1 is MDHEN and CDR2 is SYDVKM. This chain's CDR3 is CASSFNLYGYTF. The CDR3 coding sequence is TGTGCCAGCAGTTTTAATCTTTATGGCTACACCTTC.

This clone was detected only a few times. The rearrangement uses TRBV18 and TRBJ2-7; 9 nucleotides align to TRBD1. V dropped 4 bases and J dropped 5; count of bases not matched to a gene: 0. The germline V gene has CDR1 KGHSH and CDR2 LQKENI. This CDR3 comprises 12 residues. The CDR3 DNA sequence: TGTGCCAGCTCACGGGACAGGGACGAGCAGTACTTC. Residues: CASSRDRDEQYF.